This T cell receptor beta chain was identified in a study of cytomegalovirus exposure and HLA in healthy donors. General observations from the study: Researchers catalogued roughly 150 TCR beta chains as cytomegalovirus-associated.

After removal of 5 bases from V and 6 bases from J, the junction contained 12 bases not matched to a gene. This CDR3 has 16 residues. Germline CDR1 and CDR2: SEHNR and FQNEAQ (reference sequence). The PCR used 60 Vbeta and 13 Jbeta primers. Profiled with immunoSEQ multiplex PCR; TCRdb holds only in-frame clones, not every one. The sample holds about 170,000 clones, about 88% seen once. Remarks on this clone: Its cognate antigen is unknown.

The source is a man under 40 in good health and CMV-seropositive. This chain joins TRBV7-9 and TRBJ1-4; 7 bases agree with TRBD1. Sequencing was performed on PBMCs. The CDR3 bases are TGTGCCAGCAGCCGTGCTGACAGGGTCGGGGATGAAAAACTGTTTTTT. Its translation is CASSRADRVGDEKLFF.